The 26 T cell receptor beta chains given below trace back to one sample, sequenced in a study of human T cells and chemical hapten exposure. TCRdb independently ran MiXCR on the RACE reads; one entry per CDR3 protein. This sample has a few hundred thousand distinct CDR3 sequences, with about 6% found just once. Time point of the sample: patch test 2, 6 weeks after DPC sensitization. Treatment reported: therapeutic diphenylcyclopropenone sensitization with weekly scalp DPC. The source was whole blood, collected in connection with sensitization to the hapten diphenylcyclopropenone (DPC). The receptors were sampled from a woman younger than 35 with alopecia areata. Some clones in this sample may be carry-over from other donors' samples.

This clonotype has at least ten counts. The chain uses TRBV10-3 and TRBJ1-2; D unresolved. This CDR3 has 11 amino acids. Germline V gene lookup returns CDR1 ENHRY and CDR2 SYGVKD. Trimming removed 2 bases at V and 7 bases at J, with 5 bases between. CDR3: CAISEVTGYTF. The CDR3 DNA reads TGTGCCATCAGTGAGGTGACTGGCTACACCTTC.

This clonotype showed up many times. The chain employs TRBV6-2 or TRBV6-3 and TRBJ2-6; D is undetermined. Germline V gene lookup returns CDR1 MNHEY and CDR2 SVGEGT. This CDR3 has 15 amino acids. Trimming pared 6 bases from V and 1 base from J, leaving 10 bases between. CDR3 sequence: CASSQVTSGANVLTF. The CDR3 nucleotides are TGTGCCAGCAGCCAAGTTACTTCTGGGGCCAACGTCCTGACTTTC.

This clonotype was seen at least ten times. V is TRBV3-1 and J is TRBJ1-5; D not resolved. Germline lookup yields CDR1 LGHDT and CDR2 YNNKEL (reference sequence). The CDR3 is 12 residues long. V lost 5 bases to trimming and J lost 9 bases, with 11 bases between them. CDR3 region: CASSGGGGPQHF. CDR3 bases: TGTGCCAGCAGCGGAGGTGGAGGGCCCCAGCATTTT.

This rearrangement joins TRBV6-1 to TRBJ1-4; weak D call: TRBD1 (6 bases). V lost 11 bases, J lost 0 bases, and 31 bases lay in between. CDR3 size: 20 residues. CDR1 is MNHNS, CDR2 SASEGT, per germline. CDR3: CAGQQWLLTQPVATNEKLFF. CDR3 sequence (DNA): TGTGCCGGACAGCAATGGTTACTAACCCAGCCTGTTGCAACTAATGAAAAACTGTTTTTT.

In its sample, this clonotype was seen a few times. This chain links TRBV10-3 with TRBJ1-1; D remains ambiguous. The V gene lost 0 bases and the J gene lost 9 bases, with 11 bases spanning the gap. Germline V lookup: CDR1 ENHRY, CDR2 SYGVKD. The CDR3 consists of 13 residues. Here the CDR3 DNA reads TGTGCCATCAGTGAGTCGACTCGTAGAAAAGCTTTCTTT. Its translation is CAISESTRRKAFF.

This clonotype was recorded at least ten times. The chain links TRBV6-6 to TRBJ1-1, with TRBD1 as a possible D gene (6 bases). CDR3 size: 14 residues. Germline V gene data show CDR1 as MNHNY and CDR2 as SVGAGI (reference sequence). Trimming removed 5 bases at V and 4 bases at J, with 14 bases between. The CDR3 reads CASSALNRVTEAFF. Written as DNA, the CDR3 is TGTGCCAGCAGTGCCCTCAACAGGGTCACTGAAGCTTTCTTT.

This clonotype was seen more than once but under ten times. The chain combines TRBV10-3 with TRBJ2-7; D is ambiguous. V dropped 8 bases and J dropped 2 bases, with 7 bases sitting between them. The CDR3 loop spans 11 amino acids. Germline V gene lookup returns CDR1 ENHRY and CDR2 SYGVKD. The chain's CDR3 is CAIRQTYEQYF. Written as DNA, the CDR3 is TGTGCCATCCGTCAGACCTACGAGCAGTACTTC.

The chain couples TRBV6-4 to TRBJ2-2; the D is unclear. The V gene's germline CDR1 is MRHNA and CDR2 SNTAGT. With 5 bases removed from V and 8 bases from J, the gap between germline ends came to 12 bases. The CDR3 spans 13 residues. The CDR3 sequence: CASSKKAPGELFF. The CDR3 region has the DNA TGTGCCAGCAGTAAAAAAGCTCCTGGGGAGCTGTTTTTT.

This chain's CDR3 is CASSPRMGQGTEAFF. In DNA form, the CDR3 reads TGTGCCAGCAGCCCGAGGATGGGACAGGGCACTGAAGCTTTCTTT. The chain has TRBV7-2 and TRBJ1-1, with 9 nucleotides matching TRBD1. Germline assignment: CDR1 SGHTA and CDR2 FQGNSA. Losses at the gene ends were 5 bases for V and 4 bases for J; bases not matched to a gene: 8. The CDR3 length is 15 residues.

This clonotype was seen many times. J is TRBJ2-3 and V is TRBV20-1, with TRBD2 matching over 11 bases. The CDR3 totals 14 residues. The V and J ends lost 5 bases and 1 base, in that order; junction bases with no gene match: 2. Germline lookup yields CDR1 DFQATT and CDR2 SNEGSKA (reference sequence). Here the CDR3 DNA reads TGCAGTGCTCCGACTAGCGGGGGCACAGATACGCAGTATTTT. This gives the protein CSAPTSGGTDTQYF.

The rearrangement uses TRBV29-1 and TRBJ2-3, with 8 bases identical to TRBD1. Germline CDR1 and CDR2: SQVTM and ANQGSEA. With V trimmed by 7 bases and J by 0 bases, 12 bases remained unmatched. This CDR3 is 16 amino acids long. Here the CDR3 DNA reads TGCAGCGCAGCAGGGGCGACAGGGGCTAGCACAGATACGCAGTATTTT. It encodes CSAAGATGASTDTQYF.

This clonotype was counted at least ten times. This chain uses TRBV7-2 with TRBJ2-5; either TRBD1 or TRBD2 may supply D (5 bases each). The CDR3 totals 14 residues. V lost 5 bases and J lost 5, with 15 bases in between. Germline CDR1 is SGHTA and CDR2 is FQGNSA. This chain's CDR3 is CASSPDGAAETQYF. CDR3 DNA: TGTGCCAGCAGCCCGGACGGGGCTGCTGAGACCCAGTACTTC.

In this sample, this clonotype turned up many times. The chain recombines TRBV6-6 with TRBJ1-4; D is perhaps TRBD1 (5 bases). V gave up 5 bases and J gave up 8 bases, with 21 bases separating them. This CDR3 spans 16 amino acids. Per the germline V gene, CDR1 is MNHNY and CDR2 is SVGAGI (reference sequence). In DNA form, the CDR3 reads TGTGCCAGCAGTCCCCGGTGGGGCCTACTAGGGGAAAAACTGTTTTTT. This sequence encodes CASSPRWGLLGEKLFF.

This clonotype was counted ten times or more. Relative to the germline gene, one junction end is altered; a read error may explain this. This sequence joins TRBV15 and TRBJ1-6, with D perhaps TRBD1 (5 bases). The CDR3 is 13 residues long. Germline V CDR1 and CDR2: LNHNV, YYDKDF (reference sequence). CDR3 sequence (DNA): TGTGCCACCGGGGCCCCGAGGAATTCGCCCCTCCACTTT. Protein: CATGAPRNSPLHF.

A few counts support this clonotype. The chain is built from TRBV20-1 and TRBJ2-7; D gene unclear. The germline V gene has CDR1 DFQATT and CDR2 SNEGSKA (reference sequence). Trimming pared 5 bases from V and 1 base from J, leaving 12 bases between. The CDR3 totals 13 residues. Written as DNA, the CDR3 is TGCAGTGCTCCCTCAATTCGATCCTACGAGCAGTACTTC. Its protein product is CSAPSIRSYEQYF.

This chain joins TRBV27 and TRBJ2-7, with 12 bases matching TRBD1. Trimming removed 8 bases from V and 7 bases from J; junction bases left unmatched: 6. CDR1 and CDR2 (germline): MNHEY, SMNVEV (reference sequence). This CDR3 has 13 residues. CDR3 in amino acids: CASWGQGAREQYF. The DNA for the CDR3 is TGTGCCAGCTGGGGACAGGGGGCGCGGGAGCAGTACTTC.

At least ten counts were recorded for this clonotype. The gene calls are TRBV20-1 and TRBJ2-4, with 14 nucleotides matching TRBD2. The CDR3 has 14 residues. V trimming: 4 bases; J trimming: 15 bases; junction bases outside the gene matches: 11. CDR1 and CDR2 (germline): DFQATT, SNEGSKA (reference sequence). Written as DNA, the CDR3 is TGCAGTGCTAAAGCCGGGACTAGCGGGGGTCTTCTGTACTTC. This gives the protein CSAKAGTSGGLLYF.

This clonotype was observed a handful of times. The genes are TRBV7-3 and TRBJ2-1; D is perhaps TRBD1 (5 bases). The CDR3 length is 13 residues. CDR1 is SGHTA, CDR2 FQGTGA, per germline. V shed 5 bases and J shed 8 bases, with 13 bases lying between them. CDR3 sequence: CASSPGLTYEQFF. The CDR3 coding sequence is TGTGCCAGCAGCCCAGGGCTGACATATGAGCAGTTCTTC.

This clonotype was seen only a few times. The CDR3 DNA follows: TGCGCCAGCAGCCACGCACCGGGGGCGCGACAGGACATAACTAACTATGGCTACACCTTC. Protein sequence: CASSHAPGARQDITNYGYTF. The rearrangement uses TRBV4-1 and TRBJ1-2; a weak D match, TRBD1 (6 bases). Trimming pared 3 bases from V and 0 bases from J, leaving 26 bases between. Germline V gene data show CDR1 as MGHRA and CDR2 as YSYEKL. This CDR3 contains 20 residues.

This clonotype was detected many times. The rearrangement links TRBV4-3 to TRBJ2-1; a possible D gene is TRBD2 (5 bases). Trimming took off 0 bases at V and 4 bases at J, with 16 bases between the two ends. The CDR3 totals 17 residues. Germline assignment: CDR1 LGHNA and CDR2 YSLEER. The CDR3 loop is CASSQELTRSAYNEQFF. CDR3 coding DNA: TGCGCCAGCAGCCAAGAATTAACTAGGTCCGCTTACAATGAGCAGTTCTTC.

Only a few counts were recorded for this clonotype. As DNA, the CDR3 is TGTGCCAGCTTGGACAGGGGGACACTGAACACTGAAGCTTTCTTT. It encodes CASLDRGTLNTEAFF. The rearrangement joins TRBV18 to TRBJ1-1; 10 nucleotides agree with TRBD1. The germline gives CDR1 KGHSH, CDR2 LQKENI. The CDR3 totals 15 residues. V shed 7 bases, J shed 0 bases, and the junction held 5 bases outside the gene matches.

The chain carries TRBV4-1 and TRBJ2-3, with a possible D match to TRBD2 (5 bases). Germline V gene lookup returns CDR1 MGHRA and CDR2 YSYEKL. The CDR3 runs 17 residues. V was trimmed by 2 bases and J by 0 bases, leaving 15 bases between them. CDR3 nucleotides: TGCGCCAGCAGCCAACCTTACGGACTGTCTAGCACAGATACGCAGTATTTT. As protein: CASSQPYGLSSTDTQYF.

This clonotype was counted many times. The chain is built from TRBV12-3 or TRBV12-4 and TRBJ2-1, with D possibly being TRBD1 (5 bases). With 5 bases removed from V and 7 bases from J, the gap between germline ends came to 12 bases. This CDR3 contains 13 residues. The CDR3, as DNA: TGTGCCAGCAGTAAAAACTCAGGGAATGAGCAGTTCTTC. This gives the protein CASSKNSGNEQFF.

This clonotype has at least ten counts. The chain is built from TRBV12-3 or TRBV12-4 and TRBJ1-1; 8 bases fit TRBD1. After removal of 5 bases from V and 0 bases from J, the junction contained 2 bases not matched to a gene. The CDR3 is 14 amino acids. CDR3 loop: CASSQGALNTEAFF. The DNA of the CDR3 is TGTGCCAGCAGTCAGGGGGCCTTGAACACTGAAGCTTTCTTT.

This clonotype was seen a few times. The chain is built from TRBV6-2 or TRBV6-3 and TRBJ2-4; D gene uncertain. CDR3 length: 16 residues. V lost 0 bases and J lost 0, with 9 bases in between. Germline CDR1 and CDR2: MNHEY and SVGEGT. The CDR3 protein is CASSYSAARAKNIQYF. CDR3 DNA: TGTGCCAGCAGTTACTCGGCAGCCCGAGCCAAAAACATTCAGTACTTC.

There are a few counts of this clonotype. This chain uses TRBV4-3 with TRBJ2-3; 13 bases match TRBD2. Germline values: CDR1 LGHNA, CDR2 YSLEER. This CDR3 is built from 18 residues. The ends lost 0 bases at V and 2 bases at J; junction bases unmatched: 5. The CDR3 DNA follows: TGCGCCAGCAGCCAAGATTTGGGGACTAGCGGGGTCACAGATACGCAGTATTTT. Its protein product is CASSQDLGTSGVTDTQYF.